This is a list of T cell receptor beta chains from one sample in a study of T cells in Graves' hyperthyroidism and ophthalmopathy. One entry per CDR3 protein results from TCRdb running MiXCR on the multiplex PCR reads. The table has roughly 650,000 distinct CDR3 sequences, approximately 15% seen once; the top ten hold around 3.3%. Material for sequencing was blood. The source is a woman aged 40 to 50 with Graves' ophthalmopathy. CDR3s include the opening cysteine and the closing phenylalanine or tryptophan. A D gene is named only where the DNA matches it firmly. Not all rows give a size; the values are once, few, many and, for expanded clones, a class.

d_call | clone_size | j_call | v_call | cdr3_aa | cdr3_nt
TRBD2 | few | TRBJ2-1 | TRBV28 | CAGRTSGSNEQFF | TGTGCCGGACGGACTAGCGGGAGCAATGAGCAGTTCTTC
TRBD1 | few | TRBJ1-2 | TRBV11-2 | CASSSMDRGRVGYTF | TGTGCCAGCAGCTCCATGGACAGGGGGCGAGTTGGCTACACCTTC
TRBD2 | many | TRBJ2-3 | TRBV20-1 | CSASHASGMGDTQYF | TGCAGTGCTAGCCACGCTAGCGGGATGGGAGATACGCAGTATTTT
NA | NA | TRBJ1-3 | TRBV27 | CASSLSWGSGNTIYF | TGTGCCAGCAGTTTATCGTGGGGCTCTGGAAACACCATATATTTT
NA | few | TRBJ1-2 | TRBV2 | CASKFDRTYGYTF | TGTGCCAGCAAGTTCGACAGAACCTATGGCTACACCTTC
NA | many | TRBJ1-1 | TRBV12-3/TRBV12-4 | CASIRGTEEAFF | TGTGCCAGCATCAGGGGCACCGAGGAAGCTTTCTTT
TRBD2 | NA | TRBJ2-2 | TRBV6-2/TRBV6-3 | CASSSLAGRISGELFF | TGTGCCAGCAGCTCACTAGCGGGAAGGATCTCCGGGGAGCTGTTTTTT
TRBD2 | many | TRBJ2-5 | TRBV6-1 | CASSPQQLAGFIETQYF | TGTGCCAGCAGCCCTCAACAACTAGCGGGATTCATAGAGACCCAGTACTTC
NA | few | TRBJ2-1 | TRBV7-2 | CASSLVSLINEQFF | TGTGCCAGCAGCTTAGTATCGCTGATCAATGAGCAGTTCTTC
NA | NA | TRBJ1-4 | TRBV19 | CASSMGDEKLFF | TGTGCCAGTAGTATGGGGGATGAAAAACTGTTTTTT
TRBD2 | NA | TRBJ2-1 | TRBV7-9 | CASSLARLAGGPRDEQFF | TGTGCCAGCAGCTTAGCAAGACTAGCGGGAGGGCCCCGGGATGAGCAGTTCTTC
TRBD1 | NA | TRBJ1-1 | TRBV5-1 | CASSWTGGFNTEAFF | TGCGCCAGCAGCTGGACAGGGGGCTTTAACACTGAAGCTTTCTTT
NA | NA | TRBJ1-3 | TRBV28 | CASAGRDLSGNTIYF | TGTGCCAGCGCCGGACGGGACCTCTCTGGAAACACCATATATTTT
TRBD1 | many | TRBJ1-5 | TRBV18 | CASSEGQVDNQPQHF | TGTGCCAGCTCCGAGGGACAGGTGGACAATCAGCCCCAGCATTTT
NA | many | TRBJ2-3 | TRBV28 | CASSTFGDTQYF | TGTGCCAGCAGCACGTTCGGGGATACGCAGTATTTT
TRBD2 | many | TRBJ2-7 | TRBV6-1 | CASSEGSGSSYEQYF | TGTGCCAGCAGTGAAGGTAGCGGGAGTTCCTACGAGCAGTACTTC
TRBD2 | once | TRBJ2-5 | TRBV6-1 | CASSDPGRAGETQYF | TGTGCCAGCAGTGACCCCGGGAGGGCCGGGGAGACCCAGTACTTC
NA | many | TRBJ2-3 | TRBV5-1 | CASSPQGPDTQYF | TGCGCCAGCAGCCCTCAGGGCCCAGATACGCAGTATTTT
TRBD1 | NA | TRBJ2-5 | TRBV19 | CASSSSTGGRGETQYF | TGTGCCAGTAGTTCCTCGACAGGGGGGAGAGGAGAGACCCAGTACTTC
TRBD1 | NA | TRBJ2-2 | TRBV12-3/TRBV12-4 | CASSAGTGPGELFF | TGTGCCAGCAGTGCCGGGACAGGACCCGGGGAGCTGTTTTTT
NA | many | TRBJ2-7 | TRBV28 | CASIIGNEQYF | TGTGCCAGCATCATCGGGAACGAGCAGTACTTC
NA | NA | TRBJ1-2 | TRBV20-1 | CSARGGPTASFRHYGYTF | TGCAGTGCTAGAGGTGGACCGACGGCCTCATTTCGCCACTATGGCTACACCTTC
NA | NA | TRBJ2-3 | TRBV19 | CASSIDRQSTDTQYF | TGTGCCAGTAGTATAGATCGACAGAGCACAGATACGCAGTATTTT
TRBD2 | NA | TRBJ2-1 | TRBV9 | CASSVGSGINEQFF | TGTGCCAGCAGCGTAGGTAGCGGGATAAATGAGCAGTTCTTC
TRBD2 | many | TRBJ2-1 | TRBV20-1 | CSAFRAGGSYNEQFF | TGCAGTGCCTTTAGAGCGGGCGGGAGCTACAATGAGCAGTTCTTC
TRBD2 | many | TRBJ2-3 | TRBV20-1 | CSASKALRLAGGDTQYF | TGCAGTGCTAGTAAAGCCCTACGACTAGCGGGAGGCGATACGCAGTATTTT
TRBD2 | NA | TRBJ2-3 | TRBV4-1 | CASSQDQRGGIDTQYF | TGCGCCAGCAGCCAAGACCAGCGGGGGGGTATAGATACGCAGTATTTT
TRBD1 | many | TRBJ2-7 | TRBV5-1 | CASRRGQDSYEQYF | TGCGCCAGCAGACGAGGACAGGACTCCTACGAGCAGTACTTC
NA | many | TRBJ1-4 | TRBV12-3/TRBV12-4 | CASSSSGGSQGEKLFF | TGTGCCAGCAGTTCTAGCGGCGGATCACAGGGTGAAAAACTGTTTTTT
NA | many | TRBJ2-1 | TRBV4-2 | CASSQGSLSSYNEQFF | TGTGCCAGCAGCCAAGGCTCACTGAGCTCCTACAATGAGCAGTTCTTC
NA | many | TRBJ2-3 | TRBV20-1 | CSAPRSSDTQYF | TGCAGTGCTCCCAGATCGTCCGATACGCAGTATTTT
TRBD1 | NA | TRBJ2-3 | TRBV4-1 | CASSQTGVEDTQYF | TGCGCCAGCAGCCAGACAGGGGTTGAAGATACGCAGTATTTT
NA | many | TRBJ2-1 | TRBV28 | CASSLRGGLSHNEQFF | TGTGCCAGCAGTCTCAGGGGGGGGCTATCCCACAATGAGCAGTTCTTC
NA | few | TRBJ2-2 | TRBV6-1 | CASSAPRDTGELFF | TGTGCCAGCAGCGCCCCCAGGGACACCGGGGAGCTGTTTTTT
NA | few | TRBJ1-1 | TRBV29-1 | CSVEYLGDTPAFF | TGCAGCGTTGAATACCTCGGGGACACCCCAGCTTTCTTT
TRBD1 | many | TRBJ2-7 | TRBV20-1 | CSASSGDRGPQQYF | TGCAGTGCTAGTTCTGGGGACAGGGGGCCACAGCAGTACTTC
TRBD1 | few | TRBJ1-1 | TRBV7-9 | CASTPPAGTGLNTEAFF | TGTGCCAGCACCCCCCCGGCGGGGACAGGTTTGAACACTGAAGCTTTCTTT
TRBD2 | NA | TRBJ2-5 | TRBV7-9 | CASSLSSGSETQYF | TGTGCCAGCAGCTTAAGTAGCGGGAGTGAGACCCAGTACTTC
NA | many | TRBJ1-1 | TRBV12-3/TRBV12-4 | CASSLDHGNTEAFF | TGTGCCAGCAGTTTAGATCACGGGAACACTGAAGCTTTCTTT
TRBD2 | many | TRBJ2-3 | TRBV20-1 | CSARDPEAGSTDTQYF | TGCAGTGCTAGAGATCCGGAAGCGGGAAGCACAGATACGCAGTATTTT
NA | many | TRBJ1-1 | TRBV30 | CAWIRNTEAFF | TGTGCCTGGATCAGGAACACTGAAGCTTTCTTT
TRBD1 | NA | TRBJ2-2 | TRBV29-1 | CSSREPGGNGELFF | TGCAGCTCGAGAGAGCCAGGGGGTAACGGGGAGCTGTTTTTT
TRBD1 | NA | TRBJ2-3 | TRBV7-8 | CASSLKDRGTDTQYF | TGTGCCAGCAGCTTAAAAGACAGGGGCACAGATACGCAGTATTTT
NA | NA | TRBJ1-5 | TRBV19 | CASSDYWPQHF | TGTGCCAGTAGTGATTACTGGCCCCAGCATTTT